There are a few counts of the clone carrying this T cell receptor beta chain. The data belong to a study of blood T cell repertoires in COVID-19. Study as a whole: There were acute and convalescent COVID-19 samples, and they came from the United States, Italy and Spain. The cDNA or gDNA used as material had been derived from T cells, B-cell-depleted T cells, or PBMCs.

Germline V gene data show CDR1 as ENHRY and CDR2 as SYGVKD. V dropped 6 bases and J dropped 3 bases, with 11 bases sitting between them. The CDR3 runs to 13 residues. Profiling relied on immunoSEQ multiplex PCR, and the TCRdb table lists in-frame clones only, not all of them. Altogether approximately 180,000 clones are present, roughly 88% being singletons, with the ten largest covering around 3.3%. The rearrangement uses TRBV10-3 and TRBJ1-1, with D possibly being TRBD1 (5 bases). Sequenced: peripheral blood. This TCR derives from a man aged 55 to 70 with acute or convalescent COVID-19. In DNA, the CDR3 is TGTGCCATCAGCAGGGTCACGGACACTGAAGCTTTCTTT. It encodes CAISRVTDTEAFF.